This TCR beta chain appears in the sequencing data of a study of blood T cell repertoires in COVID-19. At the level of the study: Sample material is recorded as cDNA or gDNA derived from T cells, B-cell-depleted T cells, or PBMCs.

Germline assignment: CDR1 SGHRS and CDR2 YFSETQ. The CDR3 has 14 residues. J gave up 3 bases and V 4 bases, and 5 bases lay outside the gene matches. Produced via immunoSEQ multiplex PCR; TCRdb's table is partial and in-frame only. Among roughly 150,000 clones listed, around 81% were seen once. The receptor was derived from a woman of 80 years or more with COVID-19, enrolled during active disease. This rearrangement joins TRBV5-1 to TRBJ2-5, with TRBD1 matching 8 bases. The specimen sequenced was peripheral blood. CDR3 sequence: CASSSRGREETQYF. CDR3 in DNA: TGCGCCAGCAGCAGCAGGGGGCGCGAAGAGACCCAGTACTTC. The full variable domain, completed using reference TRBV5-1 and TRBJ2-5, is KAGVTQTPRYLIKTRGQQVTLSCSPISGHRSVSWYQQTPGQGLQFLFEYFSETQRNKGNFPGRFSGRQFSNSRSEMNVSTLELGDSALYLCASSSRGREETQYFGPGTRLLVL.